The 23 T cell receptor beta chains below all came from one sample that was sequenced in a study of post-analysis software for immune sequencing data. Findings and caveats of the study: About five TRBV segments were more frequent in patients than controls; TRBV5-6, TRBV5-1 and TRBV20-1 belonged to this group.

These receptors have no known antigen. Sequencing libraries made from TCR beta cDNA carried unique molecular identifiers. TCRdb processed the PCR reads anew with MiXCR; each CDR3 protein has one entry. The sample has about 540,000 distinct CDR3 sequences, around 34% seen once. The source material was blood. The receptor source for this set is a girl between 2 and 17 years old with multiple sclerosis.

A few counts support this clonotype. This rearrangement joins TRBV10-2 to TRBJ2-7; D possibly corresponds to TRBD2 (6 bases). The last part of the DNA fits TRBJ2-5 better; the J call may be wrong. The CDR3 is 13 residues long. Germline CDR1 is WSHSY and CDR2 is SAAADI. The CDR3 spells CASSDWGVETQYF. In DNA form, the CDR3 reads TGCGCCAGCAGTGATTGGGGGGTCGAGACCCAGTACTTC.

This clonotype has only a few counts. The rearrangement links TRBV28 to TRBJ1-4; a possible D gene is TRBD1 (5 bases). Germline V gene lookup returns CDR1 MDHEN and CDR2 SYDVKM. V gave up 6 bases and J gave up 11 bases, with 16 bases separating them. This CDR3 contains 13 residues. CDR3 loop: CASRWDWGGKLFF. The CDR3 nucleotides read TGTGCCAGCAGATGGGACTGGGGAGGGAAACTGTTTTTT.

This clonotype was detected a few times. This chain connects TRBV10-3 to TRBJ2-7; D possibly matches TRBD1 or TRBD2 (6 bases each). The CDR3 runs to 14 residues. Germline V CDR1 and CDR2: ENHRY, SYGVKD. Trimming took 4 bases from V and 3 from J, leaving 13 bases between them. CDR3 protein: CAISVSGAIYEQYF. As DNA, the CDR3 is TGTGCCATCAGTGTATCGGGGGCAATCTACGAGCAGTACTTC.

The chain couples TRBV3-1 to TRBJ2-6, with D hard to call. From germline, CDR1 is LGHDT and CDR2 YNNKEL (reference sequence). V gave up 0 bases and J gave up 0 bases, with 9 bases separating them. CDR3 length equals 17 residues. CDR3 in amino acids: CASSQDLSLSGANVLTF. DNA of the CDR3: TGTGCCAGCAGCCAAGATTTGAGCCTCTCTGGGGCCAACGTCCTGACTTTC. The full variable domain, completed using reference TRBV3-1 and TRBJ2-6, is DTAVSQTPKYLVTQMGNDKSIKCEQNLGHDTMYWYKQDSKKFLKIMFSYNNKELIINETVPNRFSPKSPDKAHLNLHINSLELGDSAVYFCASSQDLSLSGANVLTFGAGSRLTVL.

This clonotype was seen more than once but under ten times. This chain links TRBV6-1 with TRBJ2-7; the match to TRBD1 covers 11 bases. Germline CDR1 reads MNHNS; CDR2 reads SASEGT. The CDR3 runs 15 residues. V was clipped by 6 bases and J by 2 bases; unmatched bases: 6. CDR3 region: CASSPGQGVPYEQYF. DNA for the CDR3: TGTGCCAGCAGCCCGGGACAGGGGGTACCCTACGAGCAGTACTTC.

This chain links TRBV20-1 with TRBJ2-5, with TRBD2 identical over 7 bases. From germline, CDR1 is DFQATT and CDR2 SNEGSKA (reference sequence). The CDR3 runs to 14 residues. V lost 6 bases to trimming and J lost 2 bases; unmatched junction nucleotides: 9. The CDR3 protein is CSATRGMRQETQYF. The DNA of the CDR3 is TGCAGTGCAACGCGGGGGATGAGACAAGAGACCCAGTACTTC.

This chain connects TRBV20-1 to TRBJ2-7, with TRBD1 matching over 12 bases. Per germline, CDR1 DFQATT and CDR2 SNEGSKA (reference sequence). Trimming cost V 1 base and J 5 bases; bases outside gene matches: 6. CDR3 length: 15 amino acids. CDR3 bases: TGCAGTGCTAGAGCCGGGACAGGGGGCATGCACGAGCAGTACTTC. It encodes CSARAGTGGMHEQYF.

This clonotype turned up a few times. The J gene is TRBJ1-1, the V gene TRBV3-1, with unresolved D. Trimming shortened V by 0 bases and J by 4 bases, and 6 bases separated the two germline ends. Germline V CDR1 and CDR2: LGHDT, YNNKEL (reference sequence). The CDR3 covers 13 residues. The CDR3 DNA sequence: TGTGCCAGCAGCCAAGAAGGTGTCACTGAAGCTTTCTTT. Its protein product is CASSQEGVTEAFF.

The gene calls are TRBV29-1 and TRBJ2-5; no clear D gene. The ends were cut back, 3 bases at V and 5 bases at J, with 10 bases in the middle. CDR3 length equals 12 residues. CDR1 is SQVTM and CDR2 is ANQGSEA in the germline V gene. The CDR3 reads CSVDRNWETQYF. The CDR3 nucleotides are TGCAGCGTTGACCGAAACTGGGAGACCCAGTACTTC.

The V gene is TRBV5-6, the J gene TRBJ2-3; D tentatively reads TRBD1 or TRBD2 (6 bases each). The CDR3 covers 17 residues. Trimming pared 6 bases from V and 2 bases from J, leaving 22 bases between. Germline loops: CDR1 SGHDT, CDR2 YYEEEE. DNA for the CDR3: TGTGCCAGCACCCCGATGGGCGGGACAAAATACACAGATACGCAGTATTTT. Translating gives CASTPMGGTKYTDTQYF.

This chain links TRBV5-1 with TRBJ2-5; D may be TRBD2 (6 bases). The J call is in doubt because the DNA end fits TRBJ2-7 better. The CDR3 has 14 amino acids. Germline V CDR1 and CDR2: SGHRS, YFSETQ. The CDR3 bases are TGCGCCAGCGGCGTGACCGGGAGCTGGGACGAGCAGTACTTC. It specifies CASGVTGSWDEQYF.

The V gene is TRBV4-2, the J gene TRBJ2-6, with D possibly matching TRBD2 (5 bases). V gave up 0 bases and J gave up 1 base, with 7 bases separating them. Germline loops: CDR1 LGHNA, CDR2 YNFKEQ. The CDR3 is 16 amino acids. The CDR3 coding sequence is TGTGCCAGCAGCCAAGATTGGGAGTCTGGGGCCAACGTCCTGACTTTC. The encoded protein is CASSQDWESGANVLTF.

This sequence joins TRBV19 and TRBJ2-1, with 7 nucleotides matching TRBD2. The CDR3 runs 15 residues. V was pared by 3 bases and J by 0 bases, with 2 bases of the junction left unmatched. Germline-derived CDR1 and CDR2 are LNHDA and SQIVND (reference sequence). The CDR3 nucleotides read TGTGCCAGTAGTATGGGGGGGAGCTCCTACAATGAGCAGTTCTTC. It is translated as CASSMGGSSYNEQFF.

This clonotype was detected only a few times. The rearrangement uses TRBV5-1 and TRBJ2-7; D may be TRBD1 (6 bases). The DNA end is a closer match to TRBJ2-5, so the J assignment may be wrong. This CDR3 has 15 amino acids. CDR1 SGHRS and CDR2 YFSETQ come from the germline V gene. The CDR3 spells CASSFRDKTGETQYF. The CDR3 nucleotides are TGCGCCAGCAGCTTCCGGGACAAAACGGGGGAGACCCAGTACTTC.

This clonotype was detected a few times. The chain employs TRBV29-1 and TRBJ2-3, with TRBD1 identical over 7 bases. After removal of 6 bases from V and 3 bases from J, the junction contained 15 bases not matched to a gene. CDR1 and CDR2 (germline): SQVTM, ANQGSEA. The CDR3 is 16 residues long. The CDR3 protein is CSVDGVEGALTDTQYF. The CDR3 DNA reads as TGCAGCGTCGACGGTGTCGAGGGGGCTTTAACAGATACGCAGTATTTT.

This clonotype was found a few times. The chain carries TRBV21-1 and TRBJ2-5; TRBD2 is the table's D call, not checked against the DNA. TRBV21-1 is flagged as a pseudogene. This CDR3 contains 14 residues. The CDR3 DNA is TGTGCCAGCCTCCGAGGGCAGGCTCAAGAGACCCAGTACTTC. It encodes CASLRGQAQETQYF.

This clonotype came up a few times. The J gene is TRBJ1-2, the V gene TRBV19, with TRBD1 identical over 7 bases. The germline gives CDR1 LNHDA, CDR2 SQIVND (reference sequence). The length of the CDR3 is 14 residues. V shed 6 bases and J 4 bases; nucleotides not matched to a gene: 8. CDR3 residues: CASSATGEGYGYTF. For the CDR3, the DNA is TGTGCCAGTAGCGCCACAGGGGAGGGCTATGGCTACACCTTC.

The CDR3: CAAGAGGTEAFF. The CDR3 nucleotides read TGTGCCGCGGGGGCAGGGGGCACTGAAGCTTTCTTT. The chain links TRBV5-4 to TRBJ1-1, with 7 bases fitting TRBD1. This CDR3 has 12 residues. Trimming cost V 10 bases and J 4 bases; bases outside gene matches: 7. CDR1 and CDR2 from the germline V gene are SGHNT and YYREEE (reference sequence).

The V call is TRBV5-1, the J call TRBJ2-2, with D unclear. V shed 0 bases and J shed 0 bases, with 9 bases lying between them. The CDR3 covers 16 residues. Germline-derived CDR1 and CDR2 are SGHRS and YFSETQ. CDR3 in DNA: TGCGCCAGCAGCTTGGCCGACGGAACGAACACCGGGGAGCTGTTTTTT. Its translation: CASSLADGTNTGELFF.

The V and J genes are TRBV12-3 or TRBV12-4 and TRBJ1-2; weak D call: TRBD1 (5 bases). V gave up 5 bases and J gave up 7 bases, with 14 bases separating them. The length of the CDR3 is 13 residues. The CDR3 loop is CASSPGLRFGYTF. The CDR3 DNA follows: TGTGCCAGCAGTCCAGGGTTACGGTTTGGCTACACCTTC.

This rearrangement joins TRBV10-3 to TRBJ2-5; 13 positions agree with TRBD2. This CDR3 is 17 amino acids long. With 0 bases clipped from V and 5 bases from J, the junction kept 6 bases outside the gene matches. Per germline, CDR1 ENHRY and CDR2 SYGVKD. CDR3 sequence (DNA): TGTGCCATCAGTGAGTCGACTAGCGGGGGGTTCTCGGAGACCCAGTACTTC. This translates into CAISESTSGGFSETQYF.

The chain carries TRBV7-9 and TRBJ1-2; a weak D match, TRBD1 (5 bases). The CDR3 consists of 13 residues. V was trimmed by 8 bases and J by 6 bases, leaving 16 bases between them. The germline V gene has CDR1 SEHNR and CDR2 FQNEAQ (reference sequence). In nucleotides, the CDR3 is TGTGCCAGCCCGGACGGGGCAGGGAATGGCTACACCTTC. This sequence encodes CASPDGAGNGYTF.

About this clonotype: One end of the junction does not line up with germline, which may come from a read error. This chain joins TRBV10-1 and TRBJ1-6; D call uncertain. The germline gives CDR1 WNHNN, CDR2 SYGVQD (reference sequence). The CDR3 has 13 amino acids. This CDR3 reads CVSSVREDSPLHF. In nucleotides, the CDR3 is TGCGTCAGCAGTGTTCGGGAGGATTCACCCCTCCACTTT.